Listed here are 32 T cell receptor beta chains from one sample, sequenced in a study of regulatory T cells in long-lasting Graves disease. Arm-PCR of CDR3 regions and iRepertoire HTBI primers were used to build TCR beta libraries. TCRdb recomputed calls from the multiplex PCR reads with MiXCR, one row per CDR3 protein. The sample shows about 470,000 distinct CDR3 sequences, about 15% of them seen only once. Time point in this sample: newly diagnosed GD, antithyroid drugs for less than 3 months. PBMC-extracted RNA yielded the TCR library. This sample also belongs to another study, concerning T cells in Graves' hyperthyroidism and ophthalmopathy.

Specimen: peripheral blood mononuclear cells (PBMCs), collected at new diagnosis, from a patient treated with antithyroid drugs. These receptors originate from a young woman with Graves disease.

At least ten counts were recorded for this clonotype. The CDR3, as DNA: TGCGCCAGCAGCTCCCAAGGGACAGGGCAAGAGACCCAGTACTTC. As protein: CASSSQGTGQETQYF. This sequence joins TRBV5-1 and TRBJ2-5; the match to TRBD1 covers 9 bases. This CDR3 region has 15 residues. The germline V gene encodes CDR1 SGHRS and CDR2 YFSETQ. Trimming removed 3 bases from V and 2 bases from J; junction bases left unmatched: 5.

V usage is TRBV6-2 or TRBV6-3 and J usage is TRBJ2-2, with 8 bases matching TRBD1. The CDR3 consists of 17 residues. The V segment lost 5 bases and the J segment 2 bases; nucleotides outside the gene matches: 10. CDR1 MNHEY and CDR2 SVGEGT come from the germline V gene. The CDR3 spells CASSARQGRFNTGELFF. The CDR3 DNA reads TGTGCCAGCAGTGCCAGACAGGGGAGGTTTAACACCGGGGAGCTGTTTTTT.

This clonotype was seen a few times. V gene TRBV12-3 or TRBV12-4 combines with J gene TRBJ2-3; D possibly uses TRBD1 or TRBD2 (7 bases each). Trimming took off 7 bases at V and 6 bases at J, with 23 bases between the two ends. The CDR3 totals 16 residues. CDR3 amino acids: CASTSIGGGSLDTQYF. The CDR3 bases are TGTGCCAGCACCTCTATAGGGGGCGGGAGTCTTGATACGCAGTATTTT.

This clonotype showed up many times. The chain employs TRBV5-4 and TRBJ2-3; 7 bases map to TRBD2. Germline V gene lookup returns CDR1 SGHNT and CDR2 YYREEE (reference sequence). J was trimmed by 2 bases and V by 1 base; bases with no gene match: 4. The CDR3 is made up of 15 amino acids. The CDR3: CASSLREAPTDTQYF. CDR3 bases: TGTGCCAGCAGCTTGCGGGAGGCCCCCACAGATACGCAGTATTTT.

This clonotype was picked up one time. This rearrangement joins TRBV19 to TRBJ2-7; TRBD1 matches 9 bases. Germline-derived CDR1 and CDR2 are LNHDA and SQIVND (reference sequence). There are 13 residues in the CDR3. The V gene end was trimmed by 4 bases and the J gene end by 3 bases; junction bases not matched to a gene: 1. CDR3 loop: CASSTDRGYEQYF. The CDR3 DNA sequence: TGTGCCAGTAGTACGGACAGGGGCTACGAGCAGTACTTC.

This rearrangement joins TRBV11-3 to TRBJ2-5, with D possibly matching TRBD2 (6 bases). V was cut by 4 bases and J by 5 bases, with 14 bases left in between. Germline-derived CDR1 and CDR2 are SGHNT and YENEEA. This CDR3 region has 14 residues. The CDR3 coding sequence is TGTGCCAGCAGCTCTTACCCCACTAGCGAGACCCAGTACTTC. Translating gives CASSSYPTSETQYF.

This clonotype was picked up many times. The rearrangement uses TRBV3-1 and TRBJ2-1, with 9 bases matching TRBD2. Germline lookup yields CDR1 LGHDT and CDR2 YNNKEL (reference sequence). CDR3 length: 17 residues. V shed 0 bases, J shed 2 bases, and the junction held 5 bases outside the gene matches. Here the CDR3 reads CASSQDVSGSPYNEQFF. The CDR3 DNA is TGTGCCAGCAGCCAAGACGTTAGCGGGAGCCCCTACAATGAGCAGTTCTTC.

This clonotype came up many times. The V call is TRBV20-1, the J call TRBJ2-1; 8 positions match TRBD2. Trimming took 7 bases from V and 10 from J; bases not matched to a gene: 12. The CDR3 extends over 13 amino acids. The V gene's germline CDR1 is DFQATT and CDR2 SNEGSKA (reference sequence). This chain's CDR3 is CSGRPAGDGEQFF. DNA of the CDR3: TGCAGTGGCCGGCCAGCGGGAGACGGCGAGCAGTTCTTC.

This clonotype occurred many times. This sequence joins TRBV7-9 and TRBJ2-1, with 7 bases that match TRBD1. CDR3 size: 18 residues. Trimming removed 5 bases from V and 0 bases from J; junction bases left unmatched: 13. Per the germline V gene, CDR1 is SEHNR and CDR2 is FQNEAQ (reference sequence). This CDR3 is CASSTPVDRTNSYNEQFF. As DNA, the CDR3 is TGTGCCAGCAGCACCCCGGTGGACAGGACGAACTCCTACAATGAGCAGTTCTTC.

Many counts were recorded for this clonotype. The chain uses TRBV7-3 and TRBJ2-2; 9 nucleotides agree with TRBD2. The CDR3 contains 16 residues. Germline values: CDR1 SGHTA, CDR2 FQGTGA. The J segment lost 0 bases and the V segment lost 2 bases, leaving 1 base of the junction unmatched. Here the CDR3 DNA reads TGTGCCAGCAGCTTAGTAGCGGGGGCGAACACCGGGGAGCTGTTTTTT. It translates to CASSLVAGANTGELFF.

This clonotype was seen many times. The chain is built from TRBV16 and TRBJ2-3; 15 bases line up with TRBD2. Germline CDR1 and CDR2: KGHSY and FQNENV. The CDR3 is 19 residues long. Trimming removed 4 bases from V and 6 bases from J; junction bases left unmatched: 14. For the CDR3, the DNA is TGTGCCAGCAGCCCACACATATGGGGGACTAGCGGGAGGACGGATACGCAGTATTTT. It specifies CASSPHIWGTSGRTDTQYF.

This clonotype was detected ten times or more. The chain uses TRBV19 and TRBJ2-7; the D is unclear. Germline V gene lookup returns CDR1 LNHDA and CDR2 SQIVND (reference sequence). V lost 3 bases and J lost 3, with 15 bases in between. The CDR3 loop spans 15 amino acids. Here the CDR3 DNA reads TGTGCCAGTAGTATCGCTGGGGTTCCCCACTACGAGCAGTACTTC. Its protein product is CASSIAGVPHYEQYF.

This clonotype appeared many times. The chain has TRBV18 and TRBJ1-1; weak D call: TRBD1 (6 bases). Trimming removed 3 bases at V and 7 bases at J, with 9 bases between. There are 12 residues in the CDR3. Germline V gene sequence: CDR1 KGHSH, CDR2 LQKENI. The CDR3 sequence is CASSPDSLEAFF. The CDR3 DNA is TGTGCCAGCTCACCGGACAGTCTTGAAGCTTTCTTT.

A few counts support this clonotype. Here the CDR3 reads CASSSRELRNTEAFF. The CDR3 DNA is TGTGCCAGCAGCTCCCGCGAGCTAAGGAACACTGAAGCTTTCTTT. The chain links TRBV13 to TRBJ1-1; D is ambiguous. Trimming stripped 4 bases from V and 1 base from J, with 13 bases between. This CDR3 has 15 amino acids. The germline V gene encodes CDR1 PRHDT and CDR2 FYEKMQ (reference sequence).

This clonotype has a count of ten or more. The chain uses TRBV20-1 and TRBJ1-4, with D possibly TRBD1 on 6 matching bases. The CDR3 runs 14 residues. The V gene lost 1 base and the J gene lost 7 bases, with 13 bases spanning the gap. Germline V lookup: CDR1 DFQATT, CDR2 SNEGSKA (reference sequence). CDR3 sequence reads: CSARAGALSEKLFF. In DNA form, the CDR3 reads TGCAGTGCTAGAGCAGGGGCTCTTAGTGAAAAACTGTTTTTT.

This clonotype has ten or more counts. V is TRBV2 and J is TRBJ1-1; D is perhaps TRBD1 (5 bases). In germline, CDR1 is SNHLY, CDR2 FYNNEI. There are 14 residues in the CDR3. V lost 6 bases to trimming and J lost 2 bases, with 13 bases between them. The CDR3 DNA sequence: TGTGCCAGCAGCCACCCGGGGGATAACACTGAAGCTTTCTTT. Protein: CASSHPGDNTEAFF.

V usage is TRBV2 and J usage is TRBJ1-1; perhaps TRBD1 as D (5 bases). CDR3 size: 14 residues. The germline V gene encodes CDR1 SNHLY and CDR2 FYNNEI. Between the trimmed V and J ends, which lost 4 bases and 4 bases, there was a span of 13 bases. For the CDR3, the DNA is TGTGCCAGCAGTGGTAGGGGTGTTTCCACTGAAGCTTTCTTT. The encoded protein is CASSGRGVSTEAFF.

This clonotype was recorded a few times. The rearrangement links TRBV7-2 to TRBJ1-6; D perhaps matches TRBD1 (5 bases). Deletions cut 5 bases from V and 1 base from J, with 15 bases between. CDR1 is SGHTA and CDR2 is FQGNSA in the germline V gene. CDR3 length equals 17 residues. CDR3 amino acids: CASSNTGARSYNSPLHF. Here the CDR3 DNA reads TGTGCCAGCAGCAACACAGGAGCTAGGTCCTATAATTCACCCCTCCACTTT.

The J gene is TRBJ2-1, the V gene TRBV20-1, with 11 bases lining up with TRBD2. V shed 5 bases and J 2 bases; nucleotides not matched to a gene: 8. The CDR3 contains 16 residues. Germline V gene data show CDR1 as DFQATT and CDR2 as SNEGSKA (reference sequence). The CDR3 DNA reads TGCAGTGCTTCCCCTATAGCGGGGGGGGCCTACAATGAGCAGTTCTTC. This gives the protein CSASPIAGGAYNEQFF.

The CDR3 is CATSRESPNYGYTF. The DNA of the CDR3 is TGTGCCACCAGCAGAGAGTCGCCTAACTATGGCTACACCTTC. This rearrangement joins TRBV15 to TRBJ1-2; no reliable D call. Trimming removed 0 bases at V and 0 bases at J, with 5 bases between. The CDR3 runs 14 residues. The germline V gene encodes CDR1 LNHNV and CDR2 YYDKDF (reference sequence).

This clonotype was recorded at least ten times. The chain links TRBV20-1 to TRBJ2-3; D possibly uses TRBD1 or TRBD2 (6 bases each). The CDR3 sequence is 14 residues long. Trimming took off 8 bases at V and 1 base at J, with 16 bases between the two ends. From germline, CDR1 is DFQATT and CDR2 SNEGSKA (reference sequence). The CDR3 DNA reads as TGCAGTTCCTACGAGAGGGGGGGCACAGATACGCAGTATTTT. Protein product: CSSYERGGTDTQYF.

This clonotype was picked up a small number of times. The V gene is TRBV20-1, the J gene TRBJ2-1, with 10 bases lining up with TRBD1. V dropped 6 bases and J dropped 6; count of bases not matched to a gene: 11. The CDR3 contains 15 residues. CDR1 is DFQATT and CDR2 is SNEGSKA in the germline V gene (reference sequence). The CDR3 coding sequence is TGCAGTGCCCCTTCCCCTAGGGACAGGGGCAATGAGCAGTTCTTC. It codes for CSAPSPRDRGNEQFF.

This clonotype was seen ten or more times. The chain carries TRBV11-2 and TRBJ2-1; 8 positions match TRBD1. Losses at the gene ends were 0 bases for V and 6 bases for J; bases not matched to a gene: 4. The CDR3 sequence is 15 residues long. CDR1 and CDR2 (germline): SGHAT, FQNNGV. CDR3 sequence reads: CASSLERTGTNEQFF. The CDR3 region has the DNA TGTGCCAGCAGCTTAGAAAGGACAGGGACCAATGAGCAGTTCTTC.

The chain recombines TRBV4-1 with TRBJ2-5; D tentatively reads TRBD1 or TRBD2 (6 bases each). Germline-derived CDR1 and CDR2 are MGHRA and YSYEKL. The CDR3 spans 14 residues. Trimming cost V 6 bases and J 0 bases, with 11 bases left between them. Here the CDR3 reads CASRGGRDQETQYF. For the CDR3, the DNA is TGCGCCAGCAGGGGGGGCAGGGACCAAGAGACCCAGTACTTC.

This clonotype was counted only a few times. This chain links TRBV19 with TRBJ2-1; 10 bases match TRBD1. The ends lost 5 bases at V and 8 bases at J; junction bases unmatched: 12. Germline assignment: CDR1 LNHDA and CDR2 SQIVND (reference sequence). The CDR3 is made up of 16 amino acids. CDR3: CASSSPGTGAIHEQFF. CDR3 nucleotides: TGTGCCAGTAGTTCACCCGGGACAGGGGCGATCCATGAGCAGTTCTTC.

Many counts were recorded for this clonotype. J is TRBJ2-1 and V is TRBV6-1; perhaps D is TRBD1 or TRBD2 (5 bases each). CDR1 is MNHNS, CDR2 SASEGT, per germline. Trimming removed 10 bases from V and 7 bases from J, with 17 bases in between. The CDR3 contains 13 residues. CDR3 sequence: CAITRGERNEQFF. CDR3 DNA: TGTGCCATCACGAGGGGCGAAAGGAATGAGCAGTTCTTC.

The V call is TRBV6-2 or TRBV6-3, the J call TRBJ1-5; D remains ambiguous. V gave up 2 bases and J gave up 0 bases, with 11 bases separating them. This CDR3 has 16 residues. The germline V gene has CDR1 MNHEY and CDR2 SVGEGT. The CDR3 DNA reads as TGTGCCAGCAGTTACGGGGTCGTGTATAGCAATCAGCCCCAGCATTTT. Translated, it gives CASSYGVVYSNQPQHF.

This clonotype was counted a few times. The chain has TRBV6-2 or TRBV6-3 and TRBJ1-3, with 9 bases fitting TRBD1. Germline V gene lookup returns CDR1 MNHEY and CDR2 SVGEGT. With 2 bases clipped from V and 5 bases from J, the junction kept 10 bases outside the gene matches. This CDR3 has 17 amino acids. As DNA, the CDR3 is TGTGCCAGCAGTTACGAGTCGGGACAGGGAGGTAGAAACACCATATATTTT. Amino acids: CASSYESGQGGRNTIYF.

This clonotype turned up a few times. The V call is TRBV27, the J call TRBJ2-3; D is unclear. CDR1 is MNHEY, CDR2 SMNVEV, per germline (reference sequence). This CDR3 is built from 16 residues. The V end was cut by 2 bases, the J end by 2 bases, with 14 bases between. CDR3 protein: CASSLSAFVTTDTQYF. CDR3 bases: TGTGCCAGCAGTTTAAGTGCTTTCGTCACCACAGATACGCAGTATTTT.

There are a few counts of this clonotype. A junction boundary mismatches the germline segment, possibly from a read error. The V call is TRBV7-7, the J call TRBJ2-5, with TRBD2 matching 7 bases. The CDR3 is made up of 15 amino acids. Germline loops: CDR1 SSHAT, CDR2 FNYEAQ (reference sequence). CDR3 loop: CASSLSGTPGETQYF. CDR3 DNA: TGTGCTAGCAGCCTGAGCGGGACCCCCGGGGAGACCCAGTACTTC.

For this clonotype: Possible read error: a much larger clone is one base away. As the CDR3 is not closed by the conserved phenylalanine or tryptophan, this likely results from a read error. The rearrangement links TRBV11-3 to TRBJ1-3, with 12 bases lining up with TRBD1. CDR3 length equals 15 residues. Trimming at V came to 4 bases and at J to 3 bases, leaving 1 base not matched to a gene. Per germline, CDR1 SGHNT and CDR2 YENEEA. The chain's CDR3 is CASSWDRGLGNTIYS. The CDR3 nucleotides are TGTGCCAGCAGCTGGGACAGGGGGCTTGGAAACACCATATATTCT.

This clonotype was recorded at least ten times. The chain couples TRBV12-3 or TRBV12-4 to TRBJ2-7; D uncertain. Trimming took off 1 base at V and 5 bases at J, with 6 bases between the two ends. The CDR3 totals 12 residues. CDR3 amino acids: CASSLVLDEQYF. The DNA for the CDR3 is TGTGCCAGCAGTTTAGTTCTAGACGAGCAGTACTTC.